This T cell receptor beta chain was found in a study of T cell changes during pregnancy in multiple sclerosis (dated 2019 in TCRdb). Background on the whole study: The study examined how the T cell repertoire changed over the course of pregnancy in women with multiple sclerosis.

The library was generated by the immunoSEQ multiplex PCR assay. TCRdb's version of the immuneACCESS table is confined to in-frame rearrangements and falls short of the full clone set. An unresolved V gene accounts for under half of the shortfall where checked; the remainder is of unknown origin. Within this sample are some 94,000 clones, with about 91% of them counted one time only. The top ten clones comprise around 2% of the sample. A remark on this clone: The antigen it recognizes is unknown. The record has no base qualities; no much larger clone is one base away.

In the germline V gene, CDR1 corresponds to SGHDN and CDR2 to FVKESK. The CDR3 covers 14 residues, taking in both the cysteine and the phenylalanine. The only DNA kept is the CDR3, 42 bases in frame from the first base. Relative to germline, V is 5 bases shorter and J is 8 bases shorter, with 18 bases between their ends. The chain couples TRBV14 to TRBJ1-2; TRBD1 is a possible D gene, resting on 6 matching bases. The TCR was taken from a female donor in good health, enrolled as a control in a pregnancy study. Sequenced here: peripheral blood, sampled in the first trimester of pregnancy. The CDR3 has the sequence CASSYRQVQGGYTF. The sequenced DNA is TGTGCCAGCAGCTATCGACAGGTTCAGGGCGGCTACACCTTC.